This paragraph reports one T cell receptor (beta chain). Its antigen is currently unknown. The data are from a study of T cells after yellow fever vaccination. Study context: Some fractions had low cell numbers, and these were prepared with SMART-Seq v4 Ultra Low Input.

Researchers made TCR cDNA using 5'RACE template switching, and this step added a universal primer site and UMIs. TCRdb reprocessed the 5' RACE reads via MiXCR and lists one record per CDR3 protein. This sample has some 160,000 distinct CDR3 sequences, with over 7% found just once. The study's findings and limits: Peaking on day 5 versus 15, the secondary response was faster but weaker.

There are 14 residues in the CDR3. From germline, CDR1 is MRHNA and CDR2 SNTAGT. The V gene end was trimmed by 0 bases and the J gene end by 9 bases; junction bases not matched to a gene: 2. Specimen: CD8+ T cells sorted from PBMCs, collected 45 days after the yellow fever booster vaccination. The TCR originated in a man between 18 and 35 years old who received the YFV17D yellow fever vaccine. V and J are TRBV6-4 and TRBJ2-1; TRBD2 aligns across 10 bases. The CDR3 sequence: CASSDSSGGIEQFF. CDR3 in DNA: TGTGCCAGCAGTGACTCTAGCGGGGGGATTGAGCAGTTCTTC.